These 25 T cell receptor beta chains were all obtained from the same sample, sequenced in a study of lymphopenia after photon versus proton radiotherapy (dated by TCRdb to about 2019). The protocol used for the library was the immunoSEQ multiplex PCR assay. TCRdb mirrors the immuneACCESS table, restricted to in-frame sequences. Some clones are absent from its copies; in checked studies, under half trace to an unresolved V gene, and the reason for the others is unknown. In this sample the table shows tens of thousands of clones, roughly 93% of which occur a single time. Roughly 2.7% of the sample is taken by the ten largest. Specimen: peripheral blood, collected from a patient treated with photon-based radiotherapy. The source of these receptors is an older woman with pancreatic cancer.

The chain couples TRBV6-1 to TRBJ2-3; D may be TRBD1 or TRBD2 (5 bases each). Germline assignment: CDR1 MNHNS and CDR2 SASEGT. Trimming removed 2 bases at V and 4 bases at J, with 16 bases between. The CDR3 consists of 16 residues. CDR3: CASSESLGGGADTQYF. CDR3 DNA: TGTGCCAGCAGTGAAAGTCTTGGGGGTGGAGCAGATACGCAGTATTTT.

The V and J genes are TRBV6-6 and TRBJ2-6; maybe TRBD1 (6 bases). From germline, CDR1 is MNHNY and CDR2 SVGAGI (reference sequence). Deletions cut 7 bases from V and 4 bases from J, with 11 bases between. The CDR3 consists of 14 residues. In DNA form, the CDR3 reads TGTGCCAGCACGGGACACCTCGGGGCCAACGTCCTGACTTTC. Translation gives CASTGHLGANVLTF.

The gene calls are TRBV18 and TRBJ1-2, with 8 bases aligning to TRBD1. V shed 3 bases and J 2 bases; nucleotides not matched to a gene: 2. The length of the CDR3 is 14 residues. Germline values: CDR1 KGHSH, CDR2 LQKENI. CDR3 in DNA: TGTGCCAGCTCACCTGGGACAGGCAACTATGGCTACACCTTC. It encodes CASSPGTGNYGYTF.

This chain connects TRBV2 to TRBJ2-1, with 8 bases aligning to TRBD2. The V gene end was trimmed by 8 bases and the J gene end by 0 bases; junction bases not matched to a gene: 9. Germline CDR1 and CDR2: SNHLY and FYNNEI. This CDR3 has 16 amino acids. The DNA for the CDR3 is TGTGCCAGCCCCCTTAGCGGGAAGAGCTCCTACAATGAGCAGTTCTTC. It translates to CASPLSGKSSYNEQFF. The whole variable domain, remainder taken from reference TRBV2 and TRBJ2-1, is EPEVTQTPSHQVTQMGQEVILRCVPISNHLYFYWYRQILGQKVEFLVSFYNNEISEKSEIFDDQFSVERPDGSNFTLKIRSTKLEDSAMYFCASPLSGKSSYNEQFFGPGTRLTVL.

J is TRBJ1-1 and V is TRBV15, with 10 bases that match TRBD1. Germline assignment: CDR1 LNHNV and CDR2 YYDKDF (reference sequence). Trimming cost V 3 bases and J 4 bases; bases outside gene matches: 5. The CDR3 is made up of 15 amino acids. The DNA for the CDR3 is TGTGCCACCAGCAGCCGGGACAGGGGAAGCACTGAAGCTTTCTTT. Amino acid sequence: CATSSRDRGSTEAFF.

The chain is built from TRBV5-1 and TRBJ1-3; unclear D gene. Germline loops: CDR1 SGHRS, CDR2 YFSETQ. The CDR3 is 16 amino acids. V was pared by 4 bases and J by 0 bases, with 14 bases between. The CDR3 loop reads CASSPRTASSGNTIYF. Here the CDR3 DNA reads TGCGCCAGCAGCCCTAGGACGGCGAGCTCTGGAAACACCATATATTTT.

The J gene is TRBJ2-7, the V gene TRBV7-9; no reliable D call. Trimming removed 1 base from V and 5 bases from J, with 9 bases in between. Germline loops: CDR1 SEHNR, CDR2 FQNEAQ (reference sequence). CDR3 length: 13 amino acids. The CDR3 here is CASSLGLGDEQYF. The CDR3 nucleotides are TGTGCCAGCAGCTTAGGGCTTGGGGACGAGCAGTACTTC.

This clone was counted a single time. The chain has TRBV4-1 and TRBJ2-5; D possibly matches TRBD1 or TRBD2 (5 bases each). Looked up from germline, CDR1 is MGHRA and CDR2 is YSYEKL. The germline V and J ends were trimmed by 5 bases and 7 bases, with 20 bases remaining between them. The CDR3 loop spans 15 amino acids. In nucleotides, the CDR3 is TGCGCCAGCAGCTTGGGCAATTGGGGCGAGGGGACCCAGTACTTC. It specifies CASSLGNWGEGTQYF.

The chain is built from TRBV5-6 and TRBJ1-1; D is possibly TRBD1 (6 bases). Trimming cost V 4 bases and J 1 base, with 17 bases left between them. The V gene's germline CDR1 is SGHDT and CDR2 YYEEEE. The length of the CDR3 is 16 residues. Here the CDR3 reads CASSRITGPSNTEAFF. Here the CDR3 DNA reads TGTGCCAGCAGCCGGATCACAGGGCCCTCGAACACTGAAGCTTTCTTT.

V gene TRBV5-6 combines with J gene TRBJ2-1; 7 nucleotides line up with TRBD2. The junction had 12 bases not matched to a gene; V was cut back by 4 bases and J by 2 bases. This CDR3 has 17 residues. Germline V gene data show CDR1 as SGHDT and CDR2 as YYEEEE. The CDR3 sequence: CASSQTLAGAPYNEQFF. The CDR3 bases are TGTGCCAGCAGCCAAACTTTGGCGGGAGCCCCCTACAATGAGCAGTTCTTC. Supplemented by reference TRBV5-6 and TRBJ2-1, the full variable domain reads DAGVTQSPTHLIKTRGQQVTLRCSPKSGHDTVSWYQQALGQGPQFIFQYYEEEERQRGNFPDRFSGHQFPNYSSELNVNALLLGDSALYLCASSQTLAGAPYNEQFFGPGTRLTVL.

This chain uses TRBV11-2 with TRBJ1-4, with a weak D call TRBD1 (6 bases). Germline-derived CDR1 and CDR2 are SGHAT and FQNNGV. Trimming removed 5 bases at V and 7 bases at J, with 14 bases between. The length of the CDR3 is 14 residues. The CDR3 DNA reads TGTGCCAGCAGCCCTCGGACAGACACTGAAAAACTGTTTTTT. This gives the protein CASSPRTDTEKLFF.

The rearrangement uses TRBV5-6 and TRBJ2-1; maybe TRBD1 (5 bases). The CDR3 has 13 residues. Germline assignment: CDR1 SGHDT and CDR2 YYEEEE. Deletions cut 4 bases from V and 9 bases from J, with 14 bases between. The CDR3 DNA follows: TGTGCCAGCAGCAAGGGGATCACAGGTGAGCAGTTCTTC. Translating it yields CASSKGITGEQFF.

This clone was seen only once. The J gene is TRBJ2-1, the V gene TRBV9; D is unclear. From germline, CDR1 is SGDLS and CDR2 YYNGEE. V was shortened by 0 bases and J by 7 bases, with 11 bases between the two germline ends. The CDR3 totals 14 residues. CDR3 sequence (DNA): TGTGCCAGCAGCGTAGGTCCCGAGTTAAATGAGCAGTTCTTC. Its protein product is CASSVGPELNEQFF.

The chain recombines TRBV15 with TRBJ1-2; D is perhaps TRBD1 (5 bases). Germline-derived CDR1 and CDR2 are LNHNV and YYDKDF (reference sequence). V was clipped by 8 bases and J by 2 bases, with 9 bases between them. CDR3 length equals 12 residues. The CDR3, as DNA: TGTGCCACCGGCGAGGGGAACTATGGCTACACCTTC. Translation: CATGEGNYGYTF.

This sequence joins TRBV19 and TRBJ2-4; 9 bases fit TRBD1. V trimming: 1 base; J trimming: 9 bases; junction bases outside the gene matches: 10. Per germline, CDR1 LNHDA and CDR2 SQIVND (reference sequence). The CDR3 runs to 16 residues. The CDR3 DNA is TGTGCCAGTAGTATAGTTGCGGCGGACAGGGGCAGCATTCAGTACTTC. Amino acid sequence: CASSIVAADRGSIQYF.

The V call is TRBV5-4, the J call TRBJ1-2; D uncertain. Trimming removed 4 bases at V and 8 bases at J, with 12 bases between. This CDR3 has 12 residues. Germline CDR1 SGHNT, CDR2 YYREEE (reference sequence). Here the CDR3 DNA reads TGTGCCAGCAGCGGATCCTTACAGGGCTACACCTTC. It codes for CASSGSLQGYTF.

The chain links TRBV29-1 to TRBJ2-3, with a tentative D call TRBD2 (5 bases). Per the germline V gene, CDR1 is SQVTM and CDR2 is ANQGSEA. V dropped 6 bases and J dropped 2 bases, with 12 bases sitting between them. The CDR3 runs to 13 residues. CDR3 region: CSVAVGATDTQYF. The CDR3 coding sequence is TGCAGCGTCGCGGTGGGAGCCACAGATACGCAGTATTTT.

This clone has more than one count but fewer than ten. V is TRBV4-1 and J is TRBJ1-3; TRBD1 is a possible D gene (6 bases). The ends were cut back, 0 bases at V and 3 bases at J, with 15 bases in the middle. CDR3 length: 17 amino acids. Germline lookup yields CDR1 MGHRA and CDR2 YSYEKL. CDR3 protein: CASSQDFGRGGGNTIYF. The CDR3 DNA reads TGCGCCAGCAGCCAAGATTTCGGAAGGGGGGGTGGAAACACCATATATTTT.

This clone is a singleton in its sample. The chain is built from TRBV15 and TRBJ1-5; tentative D call: TRBD1 (6 bases). V gave up 0 bases and J gave up 2 bases, with 14 bases separating them. The CDR3 totals 17 residues. Germline V gene data show CDR1 as LNHNV and CDR2 as YYDKDF (reference sequence). CDR3 amino acids: CATSRDLGAGGNQPQHF. The CDR3 coding sequence is TGTGCCACCAGCAGAGATTTGGGGGCGGGTGGCAATCAGCCCCAGCATTTT.

The chain carries TRBV5-1 and TRBJ2-1, with 8 bases identical to TRBD2. In germline, CDR1 is SGHRS, CDR2 YFSETQ. The CDR3 runs to 18 residues. V dropped 0 bases and J dropped 0; count of bases not matched to a gene: 8. The CDR3 protein is CASSLAASSGRSYNEQFF. CDR3 sequence (DNA): TGCGCCAGCAGCTTGGCCGCGTCTAGCGGGCGCTCCTACAATGAGCAGTTCTTC.

The CDR3: CASSIGTPPQTNYGYTF. For the CDR3, the DNA is TGTGCCAGTAGTATCGGGACACCGCCACAGACTAACTATGGCTACACCTTC. This rearrangement joins TRBV19 to TRBJ1-2; tentative D call: TRBD1 (6 bases). CDR1 is LNHDA and CDR2 is SQIVND in the germline V gene (reference sequence). The germline V and J ends were trimmed by 3 bases and 0 bases, with 17 bases remaining between them. The CDR3 spans 17 residues.

The chain links TRBV5-4 to TRBJ2-7; 11 bases are a match to TRBD2. V dropped 0 bases and J dropped 6; count of bases not matched to a gene: 8. CDR1 is SGHNT, CDR2 YYREEE, per germline (reference sequence). The CDR3 has 16 residues. This chain's CDR3 is CASSLAKTSGITEQYF. Written as DNA, the CDR3 is TGTGCCAGCAGCTTGGCTAAGACTAGCGGGATTACCGAGCAGTACTTC.

The J gene is TRBJ2-6, the V gene TRBV7-8; 14 positions match TRBD2. The germline V gene has CDR1 SGHVS and CDR2 FQNEAQ. This CDR3 has 19 amino acids. V lost 4 bases to trimming and J lost 1 base; unmatched junction nucleotides: 6. The CDR3 sequence: CASSSRTSGRTSGANVLTF. The CDR3 coding sequence is TGTGCCAGCAGCTCAAGGACTAGCGGGAGGACTTCTGGGGCCAACGTCCTGACTTTC.

The chain has TRBV2 and TRBJ2-3, with D possibly being TRBD2 (6 bases). The V end was cut by 4 bases, the J end by 2 bases, with 16 bases between. Germline values: CDR1 SNHLY, CDR2 FYNNEI. CDR3 length: 16 residues. The CDR3 here is CASSVPGGSPTDTQYF. Here the CDR3 DNA reads TGTGCCAGCAGTGTTCCCGGGGGTTCTCCCACAGATACGCAGTATTTT.

The genes are TRBV19 and TRBJ2-7; 9 bases line up with TRBD2. The germline V gene has CDR1 LNHDA and CDR2 SQIVND (reference sequence). CDR3 size: 15 residues. V lost 4 bases to trimming and J lost 0 bases; unmatched junction nucleotides: 4. The DNA for the CDR3 is TGTGCCAGTAGTAGCGGGGGGGCCCTCTCCTACGAGCAGTACTTC. Translation: CASSSGGALSYEQYF.